This T cell receptor (beta chain) came from a study of identical twins. Study-wide results and caveats: A lower insertion count was a feature of abundant cord blood beta clonotypes, with no such feature in memory repertoires. Researchers reported excess low generation probability among twin-shared out-of-frame alpha sequences.

The CDR3 loop spans 19 amino acids. J was trimmed by 6 bases and V by 8 bases; bases with no gene match: 27. The germline V gene encodes CDR1 LGHDT and CDR2 YNNKEL (reference sequence). MiXCR, applied by TCRdb to the 5' RACE reads, yields one record per CDR3 protein. The sample has fewer than 250,000 distinct CDR3 sequences, 6.5% to 9% seen once. Details on this clonotype: Its target is not known.

This sample was also put to use in a study of yellow fever vaccine responses in identical twins. Turning to that study: Vaccine T cell responses of twins reportedly seemed partly convergent and partly personalized.

The chain links TRBV3-1 to TRBJ2-7, with 8 nucleotides matching TRBD1. The sequencing input was CD8+ T cells sorted from blood. This clonotype was obtained from a woman in her late teens or twenties in good health. CDR3 sequence reads: CASCSRSDSQGARRFEQYF. The CDR3 DNA is TGTGCCAGCTGCTCTCGGTCAGACTCGCAGGGGGCGCGAAGGTTCGAGCAGTACTTC.